The 5 T cell receptor beta chains below were found in one sample sequenced in a study of identical twins. TCRdb recomputed calls from the 5' RACE reads with MiXCR, one row per CDR3 protein. The sample includes hundreds of thousands of distinct CDR3 sequences, 5.5% to 7% of them seen just once. These same records also appear under a second study, on yellow fever vaccine responses in identical twins.

Sequencing used memory (CD45RO+) T cells sorted from blood. The receptors stem from a young woman in good health.

This clonotype has ten or more counts. The genes are TRBV20-1 and TRBJ2-5, with unresolved D. V gave up 6 bases and J gave up 7 bases, with 12 bases separating them. CDR1 DFQATT and CDR2 SNEGSKA come from the germline V gene (reference sequence). The CDR3 consists of 11 residues. For the CDR3, the DNA is TGCAGTGCCGCCCCAGTGAGGACCCAGTACTTC. This sequence encodes CSAAPVRTQYF.

This clonotype was observed a few times. The chain employs TRBV6-1 and TRBJ1-4, with a possible D match to TRBD1 (5 bases). Trimming took off 7 bases at V and 7 bases at J, with 19 bases between the two ends. Germline-derived CDR1 and CDR2 are MNHNS and SASEGT. The CDR3 spans 15 residues. Written as DNA, the CDR3 is TGTGCCAGCACCCCGAAAAAGACAGTTGGTGAAAAACTGTTTTTT. Protein product: CASTPKKTVGEKLFF.

This clonotype has only a few counts. The V and J genes are TRBV19 and TRBJ2-3, with TRBD2 matching over 11 bases. The CDR3 spans 14 residues. The germline CDR1 and CDR2 sequences are LNHDA and SQIVND (reference sequence). Losses at the gene ends were 5 bases for V and 5 bases for J; bases not matched to a gene: 3. CDR3 loop: CASSFTSGGDTQYF. In nucleotides, the CDR3 is TGTGCCAGTAGTTTCACTAGCGGGGGAGATACGCAGTATTTT.

In its sample, this clonotype was seen many times. The rearrangement uses TRBV20-1 and TRBJ2-7; 8 positions match TRBD2. The V segment lost 0 bases and the J segment 3 bases; nucleotides outside the gene matches: 7. The length of the CDR3 is 15 residues. Germline V gene sequence: CDR1 DFQATT, CDR2 SNEGSKA (reference sequence). CDR3 sequence reads: CSARDPAGGGYEQYF. As DNA, the CDR3 is TGCAGTGCTAGAGATCCGGCGGGGGGCGGCTACGAGCAGTACTTC.

The J gene is TRBJ2-5, the V gene TRBV6-2 or TRBV6-3; no clear D. Germline-derived CDR1 and CDR2 are MNHEY and SVGEGT. The CDR3 length is 11 residues. V was shortened by 5 bases and J by 6 bases, with 7 bases between the two germline ends. The CDR3 is CASSKRKTQYF. CDR3 DNA: TGTGCCAGCAGTAAGAGGAAGACCCAGTACTTC.